This TCR beta chain was captured in a study of blood T cells in healthy people across ages. Study-wide findings and caveats: PBMCs that were unsorted prevented a conclusive naive versus antigen-experienced comparison. TCR beta diversity per million T cells fell roughly linearly with age.

There are many counts of this clonotype. What it binds is unknown. It was ten milliliters of peripheral blood that were drawn from each donor. The CDR3 has 15 amino acids. Germline CDR1 is SGHTA and CDR2 is FQGNSA. J was trimmed by 8 bases and V by 2 bases; bases with no gene match: 7. Through a sample-barcoded 5' primer and a J-beta primer mix, a second PCR was run for roughly 7 to 12 cycles. TCRdb re-called the 5' RACE reads through MiXCR, storing one row per CDR3 protein. Found here are about 1.6 million distinct CDR3 sequences, roughly a third of them singletons; the top ten hold about 10%. The chain uses TRBV7-2 and TRBJ2-1; 9 nucleotides agree with TRBD2. The sequencing sample was made of blood. The clonotype was recovered from a woman aged 25-40 years in good health. The DNA of the CDR3 is TGTGCCAGCAGCTTACGAAGCGGGGGGTCGGATGAGCAGTTCTTC. Protein product: CASSLRSGGSDEQFF. Supplemented by reference TRBV7-2 and TRBJ2-1, the full variable domain reads GAGVSQSPSNKVTEKGKDVELRCDPISGHTALYWYRQSLGQGLEFLIYFQGNSAPDKSGLPSDRFSAERTGGSVSTLTIQRTQQEDSAVYLCASSLRSGGSDEQFFGPGTRLTVL.